This T cell receptor (beta chain) was found in a study of OX40 agonist ivuxolimab in advanced cancers. Study-level background: Patients were approximately 80% male with ages about 23 to 80, mean approximately 62. Past anti-PD-1, anti-PD-L1 or anti-CTLA-4 therapy was accepted, and approximately 40% had received some.

Produced via immunoSEQ multiplex PCR; TCRdb's table is partial and in-frame only. Of tens of thousands of clones listed, around 89% were seen once; the top ten hold around 9.9%. The CDR3 contains 15 residues. Trimming took 6 bases from V and 5 from J, leaving 19 bases between them. Per the germline V gene, CDR1 is MNHEY and CDR2 is SVGAGI. The chain couples TRBV6-5 to TRBJ1-1; D might be TRBD1 (6 bases). Sequenced here: CD4+ or CD8+ T cells sorted from blood, sampled in a trial of the OX40 agonist ivuxolimab. The clonotype comes from an adult with an advanced solid tumor such as melanoma, head and neck, liver or kidney cancer. In DNA, the CDR3 is TGTGCCAGCAGGTCGGGGGGCAGGGTGGGGACTGAAGCTTTCTTT. This sequence encodes CASRSGGRVGTEAFF.